These 3 T cell receptor beta chains originate from one sample sequenced in a study of metastatic and nonmetastatic thyroid tumors. Thyroid surgery was preceded by no treatment in any patient. TCRdb used MiXCR to call clones anew from the PCR reads. The sample has about 5,000 clones; around 28% are singletons. The sequencing sample was made of adjacent normal tissue. The receptor set was obtained from a female donor with papillary thyroid cancer or a benign thyroid nodule (not recorded which). Some clones in this sample may be carry-over from other donors' samples.

The chain is built from TRBV6-1 and TRBJ1-5; D perhaps matches TRBD1 (5 bases). V shed 7 bases and J shed 3 bases, with 22 bases lying between them. Germline V gene lookup returns CDR1 MNHNS and CDR2 SASEGT. CDR3 size: 17 residues. CDR3 residues: CASTGPRAGVVNQPQHF. DNA of the CDR3: TGTGCCAGCACCGGACCCAGGGCCGGGGTCGTCAATCAGCCCCAGCATTTT.

The V call is TRBV20-1, the J call TRBJ2-5; 10 bases map to TRBD2. Trimming at V came to 0 bases and at J to 4 bases, leaving 11 bases not matched to a gene. The CDR3 has 17 residues. The germline CDR1 and CDR2 sequences are DFQATT and SNEGSKA (reference sequence). The CDR3 reads CSARERELAGARETQYF. In nucleotides, the CDR3 is TGCAGTGCTAGAGAGAGGGAGCTAGCGGGAGCGAGAGAGACCCAGTACTTC.

The genes are TRBV6-1 and TRBJ2-4, with D hard to call. V lost 6 bases and J lost 0, with 18 bases in between. CDR1 MNHNS and CDR2 SASEGT come from the germline V gene. The CDR3 is 17 residues long. CDR3 sequence (DNA): TGTGCCAGCAGCCCCCGCGCGGAATACTTAGCCAAAAACATTCAGTACTTC. This codes for CASSPRAEYLAKNIQYF.